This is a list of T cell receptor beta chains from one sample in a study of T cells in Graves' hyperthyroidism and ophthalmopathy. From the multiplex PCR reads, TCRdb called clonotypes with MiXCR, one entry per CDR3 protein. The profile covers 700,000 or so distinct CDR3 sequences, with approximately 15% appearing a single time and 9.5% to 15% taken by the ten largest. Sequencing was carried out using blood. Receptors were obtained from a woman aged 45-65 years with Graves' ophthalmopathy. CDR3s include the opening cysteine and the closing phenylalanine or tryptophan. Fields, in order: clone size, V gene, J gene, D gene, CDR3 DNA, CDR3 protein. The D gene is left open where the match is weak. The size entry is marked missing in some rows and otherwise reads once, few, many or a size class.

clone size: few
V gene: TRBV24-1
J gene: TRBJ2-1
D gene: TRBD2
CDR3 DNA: TGTGCCACCAGTGATTTGACGTCGGGACTACATCTCTACAATGAGCAGTTCTTC
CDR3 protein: CATSDLTSGLHLYNEQFF

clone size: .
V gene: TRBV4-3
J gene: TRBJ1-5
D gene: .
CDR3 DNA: TGCGCCAGCAGCCAAGATGAGAGGGGGCAGCCCCAGCATTTT
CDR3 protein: CASSQDERGQPQHF

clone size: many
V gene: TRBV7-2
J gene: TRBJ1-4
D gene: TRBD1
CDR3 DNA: TGTGCCAGCCGTACAGGGGTATACGAAAAACTGTTTTTT
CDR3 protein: CASRTGVYEKLFF

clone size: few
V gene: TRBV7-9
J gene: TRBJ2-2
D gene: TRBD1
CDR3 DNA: TGTGCCAGCAGCACACGTGGACAGGCATTCGGGGAGCTGTTTTTT
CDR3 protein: CASSTRGQAFGELFF

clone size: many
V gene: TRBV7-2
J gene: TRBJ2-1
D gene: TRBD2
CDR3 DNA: TGTGCCAGCACCGTGACTAGCGGGGCACACAATGAGCAGTTCTTC
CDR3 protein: CASTVTSGAHNEQFF

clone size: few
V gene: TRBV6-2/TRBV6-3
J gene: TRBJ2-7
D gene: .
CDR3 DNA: TGTGCCAGCAGTTACTCGGACAAAACCTACGAGCAGTACTTC
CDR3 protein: CASSYSDKTYEQYF

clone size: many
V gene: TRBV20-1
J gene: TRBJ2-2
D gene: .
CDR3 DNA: TGCAGTGCTAGAGATTTCAGGAGGGGCACCGGGGAGCTGTTTTTT
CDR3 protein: CSARDFRRGTGELFF

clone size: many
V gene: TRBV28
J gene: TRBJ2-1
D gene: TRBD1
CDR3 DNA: TGTGCCAGCAGCCGTCGACAGGGCTACAATGAGCAGTTCTTC
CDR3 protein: CASSRRQGYNEQFF

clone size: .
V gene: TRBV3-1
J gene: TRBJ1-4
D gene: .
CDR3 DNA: TGTGCCAGCAGCCAAGCCGCACTCCGAGGCGGGGGTGAAAAACTGTTTTTT
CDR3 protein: CASSQAALRGGGEKLFF

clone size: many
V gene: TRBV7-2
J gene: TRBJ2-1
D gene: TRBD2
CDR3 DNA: TGTGCCAGCAGCTTAGACAGCGGGAGGACCTACAATGAGCAGTTCTTC
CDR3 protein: CASSLDSGRTYNEQFF

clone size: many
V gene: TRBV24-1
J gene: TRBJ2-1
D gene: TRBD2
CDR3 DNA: TGTGCCACCAGTGATGCAGCGGGAGGGCCTAGCAATGAGCAGTTCTTC
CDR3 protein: CATSDAAGGPSNEQFF

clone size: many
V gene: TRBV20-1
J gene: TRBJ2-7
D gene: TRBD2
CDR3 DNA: TGCAGTGCAACCACTAGCGGGAGCTACGAGCAGTACTTC
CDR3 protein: CSATTSGSYEQYF

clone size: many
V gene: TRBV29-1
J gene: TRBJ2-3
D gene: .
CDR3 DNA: TGCAGCGTTGAGATAGGAGATACGCAGTATTTT
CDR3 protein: CSVEIGDTQYF

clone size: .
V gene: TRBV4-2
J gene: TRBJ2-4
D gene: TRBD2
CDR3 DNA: TGTGCCAGCAGCCCAGTAAAGCCTCTTTCCGTGGGACTAGCGGGAGAATCTAACATTCAGTACTTC
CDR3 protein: CASSPVKPLSVGLAGESNIQYF

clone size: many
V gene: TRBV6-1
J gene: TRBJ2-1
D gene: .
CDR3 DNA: TGTGCCAGCAGCGGGGCCGGGACCACAACCTTGAATGAGCAGTTCTTC
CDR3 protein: CASSGAGTTTLNEQFF

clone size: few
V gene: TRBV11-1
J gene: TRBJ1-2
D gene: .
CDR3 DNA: TGTGCCAGCAGCCCCCTCGCGTGGGCTGGAGGCTACACCTTC
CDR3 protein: CASSPLAWAGGYTF

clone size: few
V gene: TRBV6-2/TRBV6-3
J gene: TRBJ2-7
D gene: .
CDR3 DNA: TGTGCCAGCAGTTACAGGAGGGGGTCCTACGAGCAGTACTTC
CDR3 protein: CASSYRRGSYEQYF

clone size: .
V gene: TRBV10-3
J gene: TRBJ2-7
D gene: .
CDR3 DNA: TGTGCCATCAGCGACGGGCCCCCCGGGAACGAGCAGTACTTC
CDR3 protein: CAISDGPPGNEQYF

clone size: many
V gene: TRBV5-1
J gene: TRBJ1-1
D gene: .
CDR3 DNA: TGCGCCAGCAGGGGACAACAGGGTGGCACTGAAGCTTTCTTT
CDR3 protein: CASRGQQGGTEAFF

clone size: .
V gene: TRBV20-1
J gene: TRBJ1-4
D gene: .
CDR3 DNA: TGCAGTGTCGAGGGCCCGCCAACTAATGAAAAACTGTTTTTT
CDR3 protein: CSVEGPPTNEKLFF

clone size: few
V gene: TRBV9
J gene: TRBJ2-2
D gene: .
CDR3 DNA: TGTGCCAGCAGCGTAGTGAGGACCGGGGAGCTGTTTTTT
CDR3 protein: CASSVVRTGELFF

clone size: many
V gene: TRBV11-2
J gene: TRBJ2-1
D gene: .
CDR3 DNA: TGTGCCAGCAGCGAGGACTCGCCCCCCTACAATGAGCAGTTCTTC
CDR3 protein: CASSEDSPPYNEQFF